This is a list of T cell receptor beta chains from one sample in a study of CD8 T cells in ankylosing spondylitis. TCRdb processed the 5' RACE reads anew with MiXCR; each CDR3 protein has one entry. The table has 670,000 or so distinct CDR3 sequences, around 20% seen once. Sequencing was performed on blood, either unsorted or a sorted T cell fraction (not recorded which). The source of these receptors is a male donor with ankylosing spondylitis. Each CDR3 is given with its conserved first and last residue. Each record gives: clone size, CDR3 length, D gene, J gene, V gene, CDR3 protein, CDR3 DNA. The D gene is left open where the match is weak. For some rows the clone size is stated as once, few or many, or as a class when expanded; others skip it.

few 11 - TRBJ1-1 TRBV12-3/TRBV12-4 CASSPSAEAFF TGTGCCAGCAGCCCGAGCGCTGAAGCTTTCTTT
many 16 - TRBJ2-1 TRBV5-1 CASSLALGRQYNEQFF TGCGCCAGCAGCTTGGCGTTGGGTCGGCAGTACAATGAGCAGTTCTTC
- 14 TRBD1 TRBJ2-5 TRBV28 CASSPGGVMETQYF TGTGCCAGCAGTCCAGGGGGCGTGATGGAGACCCAGTACTTC
few 16 - TRBJ2-5 TRBV5-1 CASKFQVGGVQETQYF TGCGCCAGCAAGTTCCAAGTGGGCGGGGTGCAAGAGACCCAGTACTTC
- 14 - TRBJ2-3 TRBV2 CASSEDGGLGTQYF TGTGCCAGCAGTGAAGACGGGGGCCTTGGTACGCAGTATTTT
many 15 - TRBJ2-7 TRBV27 CASSSWAGGSWEQYF TGTGCCAGCAGTTCGTGGGCAGGGGGGTCGTGGGAGCAGTACTTC
- 15 - TRBJ1-3 TRBV5-1 CASSPDGASGNTIYF TGCGCCAGCAGCCCGGACGGCGCTTCTGGAAACACCATATATTTT
few 14 TRBD2 TRBJ2-5 TRBV6-1 CASTSGGAQETQYF TGTGCCAGCACTAGCGGGGGGGCCCAAGAGACCCAGTACTTC
once 14 - TRBJ1-4 TRBV19 CASSMKQTNEKLFF TGTGCCAGTAGTATGAAGCAAACTAATGAAAAACTGTTTTTT
- 16 - TRBJ2-2 TRBV25-1 CASSEYRGYDTGELFF TGTGCCAGCAGTGAATATCGGGGATACGACACCGGGGAGCTGTTTTTT
few 15 - TRBJ2-3 TRBV20-1 CSARVRGTGTDTQYF TGCAGTGCTAGAGTCCGGGGGACGGGTACAGATACGCAGTATTTT
- 16 TRBD1 TRBJ2-5 TRBV5-1 CASSSWGQGLGETQYF TGCGCCAGCAGCTCCTGGGGACAGGGGTTGGGAGAGACCCAGTACTTC
- 15 - TRBJ2-1 TRBV9 CASSEGTASYNEQFF TGTGCCAGCAGCGAGGGGACCGCCTCCTACAATGAGCAGTTCTTC
- 14 - TRBJ1-1 TRBV12-3/TRBV12-4 CASSFGGDDTEAFF TGTGCCAGCAGTTTTGGAGGGGACGACACTGAAGCTTTCTTT
- 15 - TRBJ1-1 TRBV18 CASSPPDTLNTEAFF TGTGCCAGCTCACCACCGGACACCCTGAACACTGAAGCTTTCTTT
few 12 - TRBJ2-3 TRBV6-2/TRBV6-3 CAGGGAADTQYF TGTGCCGGCGGAGGGGCGGCAGATACGCAGTATTTT
few 15 TRBD1 TRBJ2-7 TRBV6-5 CASSYSRTGVYEQYF TGTGCCAGCAGTTACTCTCGGACAGGGGTCTACGAGCAGTACTTC